This TCR beta chain was identified during a study of T-cell reconstitution after alpha-beta-depleted transplantation in children. Molecular barcoding with unique molecular identifiers was used for the TCRbeta library. One entry per CDR3 protein results from TCRdb running MiXCR on the PCR reads. The sample contains 530,000 or so distinct CDR3 sequences, over 25% of which appear only once. Study results and caveats: Most T-cell counts and diversity one year after the transplant came from T cells that were newly produced. The study reportedly traced alpha-beta T cells about two months after transplant to several hundred expanded graft clones. TCRbeta diversity was high at day 60 in some patients (a result of surviving recipient T cells and thymic progenitors).

In regard to this clonotype: Its specificity is unknown.

Germline V gene lookup returns CDR1 MDHEN and CDR2 SYDVKM. CDR3 length: 15 residues. V shed 4 bases and J shed 6 bases, with 16 bases lying between them. The rearrangement uses TRBV28 and TRBJ2-1; D is unclear. This sequence originates from a boy younger than two with Wiskott-Aldrich syndrome, due to receive a stem cell transplant. The sequences come from PBMCs, collected before TCRalphabeta/CD19-depleted stem cell transplant. CDR3 in DNA: TGTGCCAGCAGTTCACCCCGTACTACGTCCAATGAGCAGTTCTTC. This codes for CASSSPRTTSNEQFF.